These 23 T cell receptor beta chains share one sample of origin, sequenced in a study of vaccination and CD4 T cells after COVID-19. Sample treatment: roughly ten-day PBMC culture with coronavirus spike peptide pools or control peptides (ViraFEST assay). Cultured CD4+ T-cell DNA underwent Oncomine TCR Beta short-read sequencing. TCRdb re-called the PCR reads with MiXCR, one entry per CDR3 protein. Of 15,000 to 25,000 distinct CDR3 sequences in the sample, approximately 53% are singletons; the top ten hold 10% to 13%. These receptors are not linked to any known antigen. The sequencing input was CD4+ T cells from blood, cultured in vitro. These receptors originate from a human donor who had recovered from COVID-19.

V gene TRBV30 combines with J gene TRBJ1-2; 9 bases match TRBD1. The CDR3 spans 13 residues. Germline CDR1 reads GTSNPN; CDR2 reads SVGIG (reference sequence). V trimming: 5 bases; J trimming: 3 bases; junction bases outside the gene matches: 4. The CDR3: CAWGRQGDYGYTF. The CDR3 nucleotides are TGTGCCTGGGGGCGACAGGGGGACTATGGCTACACCTTC.

Here the CDR3 DNA reads TGTGCCACTAAAGGGGCGGAGACTGAAGCTTTCTTT. Amino acid sequence: CATKGAETEAFF. This rearrangement joins TRBV10-3 to TRBJ1-1; the D gene is possibly TRBD1 (5 bases). Germline values: CDR1 ENHRY, CDR2 SYGVKD. Trimming removed 10 bases at V and 5 bases at J, with 14 bases between. CDR3 length: 12 residues.

The genes are TRBV6-1 and TRBJ1-1, with D possibly TRBD1 on 5 matching bases. The germline V and J ends were trimmed by 7 bases and 3 bases, with 18 bases remaining between them. Per germline, CDR1 MNHNS and CDR2 SASEGT. This CDR3 is 15 amino acids long. CDR3 DNA sequence: TGTGCCAGCACCCCGTTTGGTCAGGGCCACACTGAAGCTTTCTTT. This encodes CASTPFGQGHTEAFF.

The V gene is TRBV6-1, the J gene TRBJ1-5, with a weak D call TRBD1 (5 bases). Per germline, CDR1 MNHNS and CDR2 SASEGT. V was clipped by 4 bases and J by 9 bases, with 10 bases between them. The CDR3 length is 12 residues. DNA of the CDR3: TGTGCCAGCAGTGCGGACGGGACGCCCCAGCATTTT. Protein sequence: CASSADGTPQHF.

The chain uses TRBV2 and TRBJ1-2; a possible D gene is TRBD1 (6 bases). Trimming removed 4 bases from V and 2 bases from J, with 8 bases in between. This CDR3 spans 13 amino acids. Germline lookup yields CDR1 SNHLY and CDR2 FYNNEI. CDR3 bases: TGTGCCAGCAGTGCTCAGGGGAACTATGGCTACACCTTC. This encodes CASSAQGNYGYTF.

In its sample, this clonotype was seen a few times. The chain employs TRBV30 and TRBJ2-7; D unresolved. The germline V gene encodes CDR1 GTSNPN and CDR2 SVGIG (reference sequence). Trimming cost V 1 base and J 3 bases, with 4 bases left between them. This CDR3 has 11 residues. The CDR3 is CAWSALYEQYF. DNA for the CDR3: TGTGCCTGGAGTGCGCTCTACGAGCAGTACTTC. Based on the CDR3 plus reference TRBV30 and TRBJ2-7, the full variable domain is SQTIHQWPATLVQPVGSPLSLECTVEGTSNPNLYWYRQAAGRGLQLLFYSVGIGQISSEVPQNLSASRPQDRQFILSSKKLLLSDSGFYLCAWSALYEQYFGPGTRLTVT.

This clonotype was recorded a few times. The chain uses TRBV6-5 and TRBJ1-2; unclear D gene. Trimming left V 4 bases short and J 7 bases short, with 7 bases between. Germline V gene sequence: CDR1 MNHEY, CDR2 SVGAGI. The CDR3 consists of 11 residues. CDR3 loop: CASSSGIGYTF. The CDR3 DNA follows: TGTGCCAGCAGTTCGGGAATTGGCTACACCTTC.

V and J are TRBV19 and TRBJ1-2; D is perhaps TRBD1 (5 bases). V was clipped by 3 bases and J by 4 bases, with 18 bases between them. The CDR3 runs 16 residues. The germline V gene has CDR1 LNHDA and CDR2 SQIVND (reference sequence). Here the CDR3 reads CASSIYRRQFSYGYTF. The CDR3 DNA reads TGTGCCAGTAGTATTTATCGAAGACAGTTCTCCTATGGCTACACCTTC. The full variable domain, its missing parts supplied by reference TRBV19 and TRBJ1-2, is DGGITQSPKYLFRKEGQNVTLSCEQNLNHDAMYWYRQDPGQGLRLIYYSQIVNDFQKGDIAEGYSVSREKKESFPLTVTSAQKNPTAFYLCASSIYRRQFSYGYTFGSGTRLTVV.

V usage is TRBV6-2 or TRBV6-3 and J usage is TRBJ2-7; D may be TRBD1 (6 bases). This CDR3 region has 11 residues. Germline V CDR1 and CDR2: MNHEY, SVGEGT. V lost 2 bases, J lost 7 bases, and 6 bases lay in between. CDR3 protein: CASSYRGEQYF. DNA of the CDR3: TGTGCCAGCAGTTACAGGGGGGAGCAGTACTTC.

This clonotype was recorded a few times. This chain joins TRBV20-1 and TRBJ1-5; D is undetermined. Germline V lookup: CDR1 DFQATT, CDR2 SNEGSKA (reference sequence). CDR3 length: 12 amino acids. Trimming stripped 6 bases from V and 0 bases from J, with 6 bases between. The CDR3 region has the DNA TGCAGTGCGAGTCATAGCAATCAGCCCCAGCATTTT. It encodes CSASHSNQPQHF.

This clonotype was detected only a few times. The chain uses TRBV20-1 and TRBJ2-2, with TRBD1 as a possible D gene (5 bases). The CDR3 is 14 amino acids. Germline V CDR1 and CDR2: DFQATT, SNEGSKA (reference sequence). V was clipped by 6 bases and J by 0 bases, with 11 bases between them. The chain's CDR3 is CSATKGSNTGELFF. For the CDR3, the DNA is TGCAGTGCCACTAAGGGGTCGAACACCGGGGAGCTGTTTTTT.

A word on this clonotype: One end of the junction does not line up with germline, which may come from a read error. The chain is built from TRBV20-1 and TRBJ1-1; D not certain. This CDR3 contains 12 residues. In germline, CDR1 is DFQATT, CDR2 SNEGSKA (reference sequence). The CDR3 DNA reads TGCAGTGCTCGAGAATCTTACACTGAAGCTTTCTTT. Its translation is CSARESYTEAFF.

This chain links TRBV6-2 or TRBV6-3 with TRBJ2-1; 7 bases agree with TRBD2. Germline CDR1 is MNHEY and CDR2 is SVGEGT. J gave up 7 bases and V 3 bases, and 6 bases lay outside the gene matches. The CDR3 has 14 residues. CDR3 loop: CASSYSQGGNEQFF. CDR3 nucleotides: TGTGCCAGCAGTTATTCCCAGGGAGGGAATGAGCAGTTCTTC.

This clonotype was seen a few times. This chain uses TRBV7-8 with TRBJ1-1; possible D gene TRBD1, 6 bases. The CDR3 is 13 amino acids. CDR1 SGHVS and CDR2 FQNEAQ come from the germline V gene. With 4 bases removed from V and 10 bases from J, the gap between germline ends came to 16 bases. The CDR3 spells CASSSRTGGAAFF. The CDR3 DNA is TGTGCCAGCAGCTCGCGGACCGGGGGGGCAGCTTTCTTT.

The V call is TRBV11-2, the J call TRBJ2-5; D unclear. Germline V gene sequence: CDR1 SGHAT, CDR2 FQNNGV. Deletions cut 1 base from V and 6 bases from J, with 9 bases between. The CDR3 is made up of 13 amino acids. The CDR3 loop is CASSLGPGKTQYF. The CDR3 coding sequence is TGTGCCAGCAGCTTAGGGCCCGGAAAGACCCAGTACTTC.

This chain connects TRBV15 to TRBJ2-3; D not resolved. Germline values: CDR1 LNHNV, CDR2 YYDKDF (reference sequence). The CDR3 loop spans 15 amino acids. Trimming stripped 4 bases from V and 8 bases from J, with 19 bases between. The CDR3 region has the DNA TGTGCCACCAGCACAGCCCTTGGGCTAGTCCCTACGCAGTATTTT. Encoded protein: CATSTALGLVPTQYF.

The V gene is TRBV15, the J gene TRBJ1-6; 7 bases agree with TRBD1. Trimming removed 1 base from V and 7 bases from J; junction bases left unmatched: 7. Germline CDR1 and CDR2: LNHNV and YYDKDF (reference sequence). This CDR3 comprises 16 residues. The CDR3 DNA reads TGTGCCACCAGCAGAGGACAGGGCGCAACAAATTCACCCCTCCACTTT. Protein product: CATSRGQGATNSPLHF.

On this clonotype itself: At one end the junction does not follow the germline gene, possibly because of a read error. V is TRBV7-2 and J is TRBJ1-6; TRBD1 matches 7 bases. Germline loops: CDR1 SGHTA, CDR2 FQGNSA. CDR3 length equals 14 residues. The CDR3 DNA sequence: TGCACCAGCAGCCATCAAGCCCCAGGGGGGTCCCTCCACTTT. Translated: CTSSHQAPGGSLHF.

The J gene is TRBJ2-5, the V gene TRBV2, with D maybe TRBD2 (6 bases). Germline CDR1 and CDR2: SNHLY and FYNNEI. The CDR3 loop spans 14 amino acids. Trimming shortened V by 3 bases and J by 5 bases, and 13 bases separated the two germline ends. The CDR3 DNA reads TGTGCCAGCAGTGAGGGGGGATCATCGGAGACCCAGTACTTC. Its protein is CASSEGGSSETQYF.

This clonotype was observed a few times. This sequence joins TRBV20-1 and TRBJ2-2; maybe TRBD2 (7 bases). Germline V gene sequence: CDR1 DFQATT, CDR2 SNEGSKA (reference sequence). Trimming left V 3 bases short and J 8 bases short, with 25 bases between. The CDR3 is 17 residues long. The DNA for the CDR3 is TGCAGTGCTAGGACTTCCGCGGGCGGGGGCCTCCCTGGGGAGCTGTTTTTT. It specifies CSARTSAGGGLPGELFF.

In its sample, this clonotype was seen a few times. This chain connects TRBV7-2 to TRBJ2-7, with 11 bases matching TRBD2. The V and J ends lost 3 bases and 4 bases, in that order; junction bases with no gene match: 2. This CDR3 is built from 14 residues. Germline CDR1 SGHTA, CDR2 FQGNSA. The chain's CDR3 is CASSLRLAGYEQYF. As DNA, the CDR3 is TGTGCCAGCAGCTTGAGACTAGCGGGATACGAGCAGTACTTC. Complete variable domain (other parts from reference TRBV7-2 and TRBJ2-7): GAGVSQSPSNKVTEKGKDVELRCDPISGHTALYWYRQSLGQGLEFLIYFQGNSAPDKSGLPSDRFSAERTGGSVSTLTIQRTQQEDSAVYLCASSLRLAGYEQYFGPGTRLTVT.

The genes are TRBV6-1 and TRBJ2-7; D not resolved. In germline, CDR1 is MNHNS, CDR2 SASEGT. V was trimmed by 7 bases and J by 7 bases, leaving 20 bases between them. The CDR3 is 14 amino acids. The CDR3: CASTSDRVGWEQYF. The CDR3 region has the DNA TGTGCCAGCACCTCCGATAGAGTCGGCTGGGAGCAGTACTTC.

The V gene is TRBV20-1, the J gene TRBJ2-7, with 7 nucleotides matching TRBD1. This CDR3 contains 15 residues. With 5 bases clipped from V and 1 base from J, the junction kept 11 bases outside the gene matches. Germline CDR1 and CDR2: DFQATT and SNEGSKA (reference sequence). This CDR3 is CSAEGPGQMSYEQYF. CDR3 sequence (DNA): TGCAGTGCTGAGGGGCCGGGACAGATGTCCTACGAGCAGTACTTC.